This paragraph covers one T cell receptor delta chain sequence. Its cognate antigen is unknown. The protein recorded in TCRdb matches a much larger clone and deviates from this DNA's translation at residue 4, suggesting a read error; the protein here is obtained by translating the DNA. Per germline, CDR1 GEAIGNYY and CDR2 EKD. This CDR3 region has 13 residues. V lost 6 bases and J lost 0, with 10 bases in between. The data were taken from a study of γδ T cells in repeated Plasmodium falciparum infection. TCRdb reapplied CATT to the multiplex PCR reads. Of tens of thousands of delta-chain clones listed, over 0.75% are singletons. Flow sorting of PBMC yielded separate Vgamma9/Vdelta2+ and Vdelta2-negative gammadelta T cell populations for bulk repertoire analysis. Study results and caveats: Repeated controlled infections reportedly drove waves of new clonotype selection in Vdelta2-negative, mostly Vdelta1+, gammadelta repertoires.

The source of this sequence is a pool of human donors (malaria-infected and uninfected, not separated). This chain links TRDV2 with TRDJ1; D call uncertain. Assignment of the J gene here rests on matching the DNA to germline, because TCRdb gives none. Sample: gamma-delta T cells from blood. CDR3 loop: CACREAHTDKLIF. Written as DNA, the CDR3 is TGTGCCTGTAGGGAAGCCCACACCGATAAACTCATCTTT.